This TCR beta chain was identified in a study of CD8+ T cells in alopecia areata. Study summary: Treatment ran 6 to 18 months, with 6 months of follow-up afterward.

The study, taken as a whole, reports: Lesional scalp exceeded normal scalp in clonality, especially in alopecia totalis/universalis.

Note on this clone: Its antigen is unknown.

Sequencing relied on a cDNA template that was reverse transcribed from extracted RNA. Sequencing used immunoSEQ multiplex PCR; TCRdb keeps in-frame clones, though not all of them. This sample has 180,000 or so clones; approximately 70% occur once, and the top ten carry roughly 11%. This CDR3 contains 16 residues. V was clipped by 0 bases and J by 4 bases, with 17 bases between them. CDR1 and CDR2 (germline): SGHRS, YFSETQ. CD4+ and CD8+ T cells were sorted from PBMCs. The origin of this receptor is a human donor with alopecia areata. Sequences were derived from CD8+ T cells sorted from blood, sampled at week 0. The V and J genes are TRBV5-1 and TRBJ2-7, with a possible D match to TRBD1 (5 bases). CDR3 sequence reads: CASSLEARVGSYEQYF. The CDR3 nucleotides are TGCGCCAGCAGCTTGGAGGCCAGGGTGGGTTCATACGAGCAGTACTTC.